This entry features one TCR beta chain sequence. Its antigen remains unidentified. RNA was extracted and reverse transcribed into cDNA as the sequencing template. Method: immunoSEQ multiplex PCR; TCRdb's copy keeps in-frame clones and lacks some. The sample consists of some 5,400 clones, about 71% of them appearing once. This sample is drawn from a study of CD8+ T cells in alopecia areata. For the study at large: Tofacitinib therapy took 6 to 18 months; 6 months off drug came after. Severity was scored as percentage of affected scalp area in treated patients. Study findings and constraints: Lesional scalp exceeded normal scalp in clonality, especially in alopecia totalis/universalis. Normal-skin resident alphabeta T cells also appear among scalp sample sequences.

Treatment denoted: oral pan-JAK inhibitor, 5-10 mg twice daily. Patients with alopecia areata provided lesional scalp punch biopsies as well as peripheral blood. The receptor was isolated from a human donor with alopecia areata. The material sequenced was skin, taken at week 24, from a patient treated with tofacitinib.

The CDR3 sequence: CSAMTGLDTQYF. Written as DNA, the CDR3 is TGCAGCGCCATGACAGGGTTGGATACGCAGTATTTT. The chain links TRBV29-1 to TRBJ2-3; the match to TRBD1 covers 7 bases. The V segment lost 7 bases and the J segment 6 bases; nucleotides outside the gene matches: 7. Germline loops: CDR1 SQVTM, CDR2 ANQGSEA. The CDR3 consists of 12 residues.